Below are 8 T cell receptor beta chains sequenced from a single sample in a study of T cell responses to AZD1222 COVID-19 vaccine. Only in-frame clones appear in the TCRdb table, and some are missing; sequencing was by immunoSEQ multiplex PCR. The data show about 67,000 clones, around four fifths seen once. This specimen was peripheral blood, taken on day 0 of AZD1222 vaccination. The source of these receptors is an adult in good health.

The chain carries TRBV24-1 and TRBJ2-7; D possibly corresponds to TRBD2 (6 bases). The CDR3 spans 16 residues. Germline lookup yields CDR1 KGHDR and CDR2 SFDVKD. The V and J ends lost 4 bases and 4 bases respectively, with 19 bases between them. CDR3 sequence (DNA): TGTGCCACCAGTGAACGAAGCGGCCAAGGAGGGTACGAGCAGTACTTC. It codes for CATSERSGQGGYEQYF.

V is TRBV27 and J is TRBJ1-5, with TRBD1 matching over 10 bases. The V gene's germline CDR1 is MNHEY and CDR2 SMNVEV (reference sequence). J gave up 6 bases and V 3 bases, and 2 bases lay outside the gene matches. The CDR3 has 14 residues. The CDR3 region has the DNA TGTGCCAGCAGTTTGGGACAGGGGAGTCAGCCCCAGCATTTT. It is translated as CASSLGQGSQPQHF.

This chain uses TRBV24-1 with TRBJ2-2, with D uncertain. The CDR3 is 13 amino acids. The V end lost 4 bases, the J end lost 7 bases, and 9 bases lay between the germline ends. The V gene's germline CDR1 is KGHDR and CDR2 SFDVKD. CDR3 coding DNA: TGTGCCACCAGTGACGTTCCTAGCGGGGAGCTGTTTTTT. Translation gives CATSDVPSGELFF.

This clone has only one observation. The rearrangement joins TRBV7-2 to TRBJ2-1; 7 bases fit TRBD2. The ends lost 2 bases at V and 3 bases at J; junction bases unmatched: 7. Germline-derived CDR1 and CDR2 are SGHTA and FQGNSA. This CDR3 is built from 16 residues. CDR3 residues: CASSLNSVAGYNEQFF. CDR3 bases: TGTGCCAGCAGCTTAAATTCGGTAGCGGGCTACAATGAGCAGTTCTTC.

The V gene is TRBV27, the J gene TRBJ2-7; tentatively, D is TRBD2 (7 bases). Germline CDR1 reads MNHEY; CDR2 reads SMNVEV (reference sequence). The CDR3 spans 19 residues. The V and J ends lost 0 bases and 3 bases respectively, with 24 bases between them. The CDR3 DNA reads as TGTGCCAGCAGTTTATCCTCGGGGGGCGCTGTCTGGTCCATCTACGAGCAGTACTTC. It translates to CASSLSSGGAVWSIYEQYF.

The chain links TRBV11-2 to TRBJ2-3, with TRBD2 identical over 7 bases. V was clipped by 8 bases and J by 2 bases; unmatched bases: 4. The CDR3 length is 13 residues. CDR1 and CDR2 from the germline V gene are SGHAT and FQNNGV. CDR3: CASGRGSTDTQYF. The CDR3 coding sequence is TGTGCCAGCGGGAGGGGATCCACAGATACGCAGTATTTT. The full variable domain, its missing parts supplied by reference TRBV11-2 and TRBJ2-3, is EAGVAQSPRYKIIEKRQSVAFWCNPISGHATLYWYQQILGQGPKLLIQFQNNGVVDDSQLPKDRFSAERLKGVDSTLKIQPAKLEDSAVYLCASGRGSTDTQYFGPGTRLTVL.

This chain links TRBV28 with TRBJ2-1; D ambiguous. V lost 5 bases and J lost 12, with 14 bases in between. Germline V lookup: CDR1 MDHEN, CDR2 SYDVKM. This CDR3 is built from 12 residues. CDR3 coding DNA: TGTGCCAGCAGTGCGGACCCTAGGAGGCAGTTCTTC. Translated: CASSADPRRQFF.

J is TRBJ1-6 and V is TRBV3-1 (or the pseudogene TRBV3-2); 12 nucleotides agree with TRBD1. Looked up from germline, CDR1 is LGHDT and CDR2 is YNNKEL (reference sequence). This CDR3 region has 16 residues. The V and J ends lost 4 bases and 7 bases, in that order; junction bases with no gene match: 5. DNA for the CDR3: TGTGCCAGCAGCCCGGCGGGGACAGGGGGCAATTCACCCCTCCACTTT. Translated: CASSPAGTGGNSPLHF.